This TCR beta chain emerged from a study of beta chain features in type 1 diabetes. Germline lookup yields CDR1 SGHTA and CDR2 FQGTGA. This CDR3 spans 15 amino acids. Between the trimmed V and J ends, which lost 0 bases and 2 bases, there was a span of 10 bases. Expressed TCRB transcripts were sequenced because the entire RNA isolate underwent reverse transcription. Clones were sequenced by immunoSEQ multiplex PCR, and TCRdb holds only the in-frame ones, with some missing. The table has 350,000 to 400,000 clones, roughly 16% seen once; the top ten hold approximately 0.02%. The sequence derives from a woman aged 18 to 35 in good health. Material: naive CD4+ T cells from blood. The gene calls are TRBV7-3 and TRBJ1-1; tentative D call: TRBD1 (6 bases). Here the CDR3 DNA reads TGTGCCAGCAGCTTAACGTCAGGGGTCAACACTGAAGCTTTCTTT. This encodes CASSLTSGVNTEAFF.